This T cell receptor beta chain emerged from a study of OX40 agonist ivuxolimab in advanced cancers. Study in general: Partial responses were achieved by three patients, one with hepatocellular carcinoma and two with cutaneous melanoma.

Study-wide results and caveats: Certain nonresponders additionally had low normalized T-cell clonal expansion.

Germline CDR1 and CDR2: SGHNT and YYREEE (reference sequence). CDR3 length: 14 residues. V lost 4 bases and J 1 base, leaving 11 bases between the germline ends. TCRdb keeps only in-frame clones here, not all; method: immunoSEQ multiplex PCR. The sample has 94,000 or so clones, 84% seen once. In the case of this clone: Antigen unknown.

The chain combines TRBV5-4 with TRBJ1-1, with D possibly matching TRBD1 (6 bases). Specimen: CD4+ or CD8+ T cells sorted from blood, collected in a trial of the OX40 agonist ivuxolimab. This clonotype was obtained from an adult with an advanced solid tumor such as melanoma, head and neck, liver or kidney cancer. The CDR3 sequence is CASSIGGGNTEAFF. In nucleotides, the CDR3 is TGTGCCAGCAGCATAGGGGGGGGGAACACTGAAGCTTTCTTT.